The source of this T cell receptor beta chain is a study of type 1 regulatory T cells. Study context: T-allo10 is a Tr1-enriched, alloantigen-specific CD4 T cell product made in vitro.

The sample holds a few counts of this clonotype. Its antigen is undetermined. Study observations and caveats: Tr1 cells had a more restricted TCR repertoire than non-Tr1 cells.

This CDR3 spans 15 amino acids. Trimming took 3 bases from V and 2 from J, leaving 9 bases between them. Germline loops: CDR1 SGHTS, CDR2 YDEGEE. TCRdb analysed the reads with MiXCR anew, one entry per CDR3 protein. The sample has 60,000 to 75,000 distinct CDR3 sequences, roughly 20% seen once. The chain combines TRBV5-8 with TRBJ2-6, with D perhaps TRBD1 (5 bases). This clonotype was obtained from a human donor in good health. Sequenced input: cultured type 1 regulatory T (Tr1) cells, either the whole culture or a sorted fraction (not recorded which). CDR3: CASSSTQAGANVLTF. The DNA for the CDR3 is TGTGCCAGCAGCTCCACACAGGCTGGGGCCAACGTCCTGACTTTC.